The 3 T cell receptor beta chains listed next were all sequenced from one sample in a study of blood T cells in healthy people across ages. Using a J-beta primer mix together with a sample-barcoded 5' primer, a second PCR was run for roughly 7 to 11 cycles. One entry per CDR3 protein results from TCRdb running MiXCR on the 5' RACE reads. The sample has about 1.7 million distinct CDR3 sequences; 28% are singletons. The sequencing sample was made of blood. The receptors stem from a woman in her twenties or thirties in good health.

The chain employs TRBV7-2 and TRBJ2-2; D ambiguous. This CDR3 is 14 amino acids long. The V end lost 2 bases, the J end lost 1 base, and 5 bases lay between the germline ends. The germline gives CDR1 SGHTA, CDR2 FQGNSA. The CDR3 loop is CASSLSWNTGELFF. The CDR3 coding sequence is TGTGCCAGCAGCTTATCATGGAACACCGGGGAGCTGTTTTTT.

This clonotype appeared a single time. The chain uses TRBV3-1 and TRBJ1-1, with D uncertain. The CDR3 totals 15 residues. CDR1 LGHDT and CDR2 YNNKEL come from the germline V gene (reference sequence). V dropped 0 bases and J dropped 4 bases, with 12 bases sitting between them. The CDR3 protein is CASSQDPGYGTEAFF. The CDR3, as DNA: TGTGCCAGCAGCCAAGATCCGGGGTATGGCACTGAAGCTTTCTTT.

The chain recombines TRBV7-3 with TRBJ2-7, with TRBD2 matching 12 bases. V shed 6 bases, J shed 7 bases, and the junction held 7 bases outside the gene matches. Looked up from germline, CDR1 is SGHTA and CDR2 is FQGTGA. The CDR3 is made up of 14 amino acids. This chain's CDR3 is CASSPSGGAQEQYF. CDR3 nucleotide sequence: TGTGCCAGCAGTCCTAGCGGGGGGGCTCAGGAGCAGTACTTC.